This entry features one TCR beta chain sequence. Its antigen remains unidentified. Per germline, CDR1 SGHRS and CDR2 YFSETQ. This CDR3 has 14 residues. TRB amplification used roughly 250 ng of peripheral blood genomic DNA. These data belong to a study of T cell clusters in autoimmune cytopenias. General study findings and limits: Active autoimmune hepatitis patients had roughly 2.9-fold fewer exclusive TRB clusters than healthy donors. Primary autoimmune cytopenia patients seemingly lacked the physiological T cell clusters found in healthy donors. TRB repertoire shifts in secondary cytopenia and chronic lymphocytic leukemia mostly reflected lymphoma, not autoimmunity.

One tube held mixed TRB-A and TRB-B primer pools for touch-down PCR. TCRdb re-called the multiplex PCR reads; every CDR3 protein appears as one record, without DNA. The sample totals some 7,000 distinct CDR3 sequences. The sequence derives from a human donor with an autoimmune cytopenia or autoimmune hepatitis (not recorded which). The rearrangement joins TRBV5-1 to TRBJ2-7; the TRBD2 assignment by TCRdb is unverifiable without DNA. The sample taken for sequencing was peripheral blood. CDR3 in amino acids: CASSLSGLSYEQYF. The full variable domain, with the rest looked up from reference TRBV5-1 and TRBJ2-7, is KAGVTQTPRYLIKTRGQQVTLSCSPISGHRSVSWYQQTPGQGLQFLFEYFSETQRNKGNFPGRFSGRQFSNSRSEMNVSTLELGDSALYLCASSLSGLSYEQYFGPGTRLTVT.